The sequence of this TCR beta chain was determined in a study of T-cell reconstitution after alpha-beta-depleted transplantation in children. Losses at the gene ends were 1 base for V and 2 bases for J; bases not matched to a gene: 2. The CDR3 loop spans 14 amino acids. CDR1 is DFQATT, CDR2 SNEGSKA, per germline (reference sequence). Unique molecular identifiers tagged the TCRbeta library. TCRdb processed the PCR reads anew with MiXCR; each CDR3 protein has one entry. The sample shows about 300,000 distinct CDR3 sequences, just over 7.5% of them seen only once. Findings and limits, study-wide: It was reported that alpha-beta T cells came from several hundred expanded graft clones (about two months after transplant). It was surviving recipient T cells and thymic progenitors that gave some patients high TCRbeta diversity at day 60. Newly made T cells mostly supplied T-cell counts and diversity one year after transplant.

This clonotype has a count of ten or more. Its antigen is undetermined. V usage is TRBV20-1 and J usage is TRBJ2-7; 10 nucleotides agree with TRBD1. This specimen was peripheral blood, taken 360 days after TCRalphabeta/CD19-depleted stem cell transplant. This receptor was identified in a female patient between 2 and 15 years old who had a stem cell transplant for Fanconi anemia, so the T cells may come from the graft donor. The CDR3, as DNA: TGCAGTGCTAGAGGGGACAGGGGTGCCTACGAGCAGTACTTC. It yields the protein CSARGDRGAYEQYF.